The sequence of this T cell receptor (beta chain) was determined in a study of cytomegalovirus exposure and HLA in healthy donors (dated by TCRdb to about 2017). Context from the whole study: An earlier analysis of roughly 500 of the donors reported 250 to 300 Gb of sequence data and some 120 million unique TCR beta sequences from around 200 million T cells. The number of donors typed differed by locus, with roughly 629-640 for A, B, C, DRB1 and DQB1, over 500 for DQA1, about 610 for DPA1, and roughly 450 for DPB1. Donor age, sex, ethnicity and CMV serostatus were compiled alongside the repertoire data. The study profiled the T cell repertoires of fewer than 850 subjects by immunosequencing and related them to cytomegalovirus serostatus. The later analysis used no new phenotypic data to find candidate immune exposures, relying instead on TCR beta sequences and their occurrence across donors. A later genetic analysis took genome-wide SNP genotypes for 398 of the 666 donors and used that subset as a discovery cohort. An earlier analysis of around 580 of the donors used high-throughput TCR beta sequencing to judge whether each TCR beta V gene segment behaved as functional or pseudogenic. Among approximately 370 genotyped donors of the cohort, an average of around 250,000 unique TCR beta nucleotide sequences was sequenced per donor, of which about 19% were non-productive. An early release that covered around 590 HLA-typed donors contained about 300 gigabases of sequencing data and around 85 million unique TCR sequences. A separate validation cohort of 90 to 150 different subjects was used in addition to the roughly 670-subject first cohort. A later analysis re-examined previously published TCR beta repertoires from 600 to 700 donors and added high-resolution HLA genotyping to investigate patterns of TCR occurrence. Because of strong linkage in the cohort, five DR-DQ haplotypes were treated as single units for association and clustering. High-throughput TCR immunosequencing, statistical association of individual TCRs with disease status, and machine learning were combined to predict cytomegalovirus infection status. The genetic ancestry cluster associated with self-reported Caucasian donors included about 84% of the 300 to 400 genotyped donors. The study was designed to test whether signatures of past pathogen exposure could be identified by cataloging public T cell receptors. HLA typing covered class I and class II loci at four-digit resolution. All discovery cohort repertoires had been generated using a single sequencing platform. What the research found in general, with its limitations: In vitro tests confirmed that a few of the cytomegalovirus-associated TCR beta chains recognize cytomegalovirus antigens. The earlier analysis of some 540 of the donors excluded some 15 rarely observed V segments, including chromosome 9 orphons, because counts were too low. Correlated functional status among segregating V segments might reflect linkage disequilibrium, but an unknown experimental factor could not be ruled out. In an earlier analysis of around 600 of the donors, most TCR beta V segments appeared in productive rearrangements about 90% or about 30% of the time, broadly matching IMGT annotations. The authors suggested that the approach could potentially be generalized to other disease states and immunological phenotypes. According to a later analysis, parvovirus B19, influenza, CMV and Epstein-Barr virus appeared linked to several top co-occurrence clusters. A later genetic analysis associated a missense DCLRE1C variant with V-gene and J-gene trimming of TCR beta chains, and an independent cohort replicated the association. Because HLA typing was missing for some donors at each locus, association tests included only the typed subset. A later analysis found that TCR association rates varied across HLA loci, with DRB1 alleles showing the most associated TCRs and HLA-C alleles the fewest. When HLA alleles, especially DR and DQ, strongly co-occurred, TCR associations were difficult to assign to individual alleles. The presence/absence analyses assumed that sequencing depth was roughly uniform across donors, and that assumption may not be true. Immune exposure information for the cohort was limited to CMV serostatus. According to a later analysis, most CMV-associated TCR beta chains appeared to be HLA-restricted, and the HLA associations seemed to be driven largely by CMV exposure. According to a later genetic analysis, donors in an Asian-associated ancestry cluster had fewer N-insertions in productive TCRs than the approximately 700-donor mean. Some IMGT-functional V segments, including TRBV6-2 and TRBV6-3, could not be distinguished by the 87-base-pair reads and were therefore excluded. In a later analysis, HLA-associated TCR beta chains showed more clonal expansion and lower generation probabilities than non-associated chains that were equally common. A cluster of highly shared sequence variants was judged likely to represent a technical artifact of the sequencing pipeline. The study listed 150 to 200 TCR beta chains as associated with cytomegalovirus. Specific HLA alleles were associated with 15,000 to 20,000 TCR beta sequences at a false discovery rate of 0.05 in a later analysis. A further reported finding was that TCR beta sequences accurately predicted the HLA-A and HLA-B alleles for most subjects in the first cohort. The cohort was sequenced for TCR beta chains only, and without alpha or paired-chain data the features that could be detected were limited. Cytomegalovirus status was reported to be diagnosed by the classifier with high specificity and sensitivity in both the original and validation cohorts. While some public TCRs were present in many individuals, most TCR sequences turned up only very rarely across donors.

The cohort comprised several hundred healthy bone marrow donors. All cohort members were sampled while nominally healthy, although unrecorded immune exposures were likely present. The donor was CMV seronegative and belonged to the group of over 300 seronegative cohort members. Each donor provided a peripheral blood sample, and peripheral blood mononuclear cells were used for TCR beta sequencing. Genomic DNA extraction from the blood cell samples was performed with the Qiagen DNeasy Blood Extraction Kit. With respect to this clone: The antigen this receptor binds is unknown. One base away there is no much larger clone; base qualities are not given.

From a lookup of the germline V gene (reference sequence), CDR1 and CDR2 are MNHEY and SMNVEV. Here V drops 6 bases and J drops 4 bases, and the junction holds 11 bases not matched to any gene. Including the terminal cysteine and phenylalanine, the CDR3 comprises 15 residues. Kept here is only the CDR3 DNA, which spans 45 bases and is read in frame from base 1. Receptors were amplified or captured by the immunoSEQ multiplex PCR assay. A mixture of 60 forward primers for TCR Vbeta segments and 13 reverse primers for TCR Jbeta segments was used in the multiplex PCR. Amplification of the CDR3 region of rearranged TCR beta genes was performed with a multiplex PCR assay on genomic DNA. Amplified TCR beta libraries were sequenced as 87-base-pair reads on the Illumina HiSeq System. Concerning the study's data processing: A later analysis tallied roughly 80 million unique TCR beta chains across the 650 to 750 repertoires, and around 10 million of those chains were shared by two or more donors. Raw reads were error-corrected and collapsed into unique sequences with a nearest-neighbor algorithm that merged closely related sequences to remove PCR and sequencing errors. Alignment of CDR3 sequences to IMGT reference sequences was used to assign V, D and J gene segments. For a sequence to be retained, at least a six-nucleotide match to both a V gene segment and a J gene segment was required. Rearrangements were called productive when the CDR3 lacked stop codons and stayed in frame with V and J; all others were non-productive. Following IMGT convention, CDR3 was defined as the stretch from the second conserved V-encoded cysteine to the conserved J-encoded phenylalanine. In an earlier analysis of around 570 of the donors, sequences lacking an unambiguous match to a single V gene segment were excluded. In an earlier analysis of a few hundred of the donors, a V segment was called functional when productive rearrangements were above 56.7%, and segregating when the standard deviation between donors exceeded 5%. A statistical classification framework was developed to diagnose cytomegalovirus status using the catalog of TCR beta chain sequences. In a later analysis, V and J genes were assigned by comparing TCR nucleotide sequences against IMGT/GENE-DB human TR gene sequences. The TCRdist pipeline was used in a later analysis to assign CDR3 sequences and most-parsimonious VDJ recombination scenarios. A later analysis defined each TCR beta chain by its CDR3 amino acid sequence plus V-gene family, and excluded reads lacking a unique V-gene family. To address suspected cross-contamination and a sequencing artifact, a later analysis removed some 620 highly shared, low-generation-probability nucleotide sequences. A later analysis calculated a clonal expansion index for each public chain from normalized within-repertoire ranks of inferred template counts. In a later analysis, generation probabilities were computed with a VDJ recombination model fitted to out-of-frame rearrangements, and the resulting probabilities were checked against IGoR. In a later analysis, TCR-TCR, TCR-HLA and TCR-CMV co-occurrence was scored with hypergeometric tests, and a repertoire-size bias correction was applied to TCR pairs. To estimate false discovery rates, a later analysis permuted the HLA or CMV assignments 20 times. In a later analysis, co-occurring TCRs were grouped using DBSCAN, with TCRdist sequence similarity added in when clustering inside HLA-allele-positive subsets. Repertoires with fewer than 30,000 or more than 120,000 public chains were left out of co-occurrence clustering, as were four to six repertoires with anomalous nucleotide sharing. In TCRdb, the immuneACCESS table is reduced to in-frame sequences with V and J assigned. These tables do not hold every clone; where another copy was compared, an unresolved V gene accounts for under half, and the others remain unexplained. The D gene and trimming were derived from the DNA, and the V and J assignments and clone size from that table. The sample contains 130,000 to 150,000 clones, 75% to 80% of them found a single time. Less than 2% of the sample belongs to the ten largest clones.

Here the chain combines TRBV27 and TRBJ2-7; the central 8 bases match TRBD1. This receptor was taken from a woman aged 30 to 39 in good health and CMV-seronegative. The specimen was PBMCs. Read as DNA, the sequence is TGTGCCAGCAGCCCTCGGACAGGGAGGAATTACGAGCAGTACTTC. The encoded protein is CASSPRTGRNYEQYF.